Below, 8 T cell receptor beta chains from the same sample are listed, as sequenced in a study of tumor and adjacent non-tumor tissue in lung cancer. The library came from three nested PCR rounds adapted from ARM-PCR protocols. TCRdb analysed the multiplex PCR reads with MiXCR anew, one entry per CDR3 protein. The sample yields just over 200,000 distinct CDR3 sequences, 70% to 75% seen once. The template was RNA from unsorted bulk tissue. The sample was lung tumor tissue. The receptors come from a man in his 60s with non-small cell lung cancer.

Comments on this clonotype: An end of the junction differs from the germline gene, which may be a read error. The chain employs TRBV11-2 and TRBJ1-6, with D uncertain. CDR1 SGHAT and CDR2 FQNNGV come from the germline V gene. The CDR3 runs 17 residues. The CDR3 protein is CASSLYPTYAFKPPLLF. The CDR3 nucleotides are TGTGCCAGCAGCTTATACCCCACGTACGCGTTTAAGCCACCCCTCCTCTTT.

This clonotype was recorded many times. DNA for the CDR3: TGTGCCAGCAGTTTTAGCGGGAGAGAGACAGATACGCAGTATTTT. Translating it yields CASSFSGRETDTQYF. The chain links TRBV6-2 or TRBV6-3 to TRBJ2-3; TRBD2 matches at 9 bases. Germline assignment: CDR1 MNHEY and CDR2 SVGEGT. Germline trimming cut 4 bases from V and 3 bases from J; bases unmatched to any gene: 5. CDR3 size: 15 residues.

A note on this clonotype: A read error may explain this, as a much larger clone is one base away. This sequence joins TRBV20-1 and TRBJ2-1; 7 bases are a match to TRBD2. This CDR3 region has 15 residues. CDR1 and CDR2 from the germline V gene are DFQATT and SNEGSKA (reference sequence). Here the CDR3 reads CSARSFAGDHNDQFF. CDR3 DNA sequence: TGCAGTGCTAGATCCTTCGCGGGAGACCACAATGATCAGTTCTTC.

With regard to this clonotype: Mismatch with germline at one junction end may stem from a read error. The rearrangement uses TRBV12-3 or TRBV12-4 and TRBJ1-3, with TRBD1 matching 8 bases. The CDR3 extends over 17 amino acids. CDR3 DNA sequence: TGTGCCAGCAGTCGAACCGGGACAGGATACTCTGTAAACACCATATATTTT. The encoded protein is CASSRTGTGYSVNTIYF.

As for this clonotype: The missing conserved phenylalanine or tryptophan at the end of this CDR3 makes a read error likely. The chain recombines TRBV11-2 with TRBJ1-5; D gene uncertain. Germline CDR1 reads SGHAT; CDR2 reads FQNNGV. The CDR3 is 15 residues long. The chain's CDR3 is CASSLEGNSSQPQHS. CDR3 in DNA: TGTGCCAGCAGCTTAGAAGGGAACAGCAGTCAGCCCCAGCATTCT.

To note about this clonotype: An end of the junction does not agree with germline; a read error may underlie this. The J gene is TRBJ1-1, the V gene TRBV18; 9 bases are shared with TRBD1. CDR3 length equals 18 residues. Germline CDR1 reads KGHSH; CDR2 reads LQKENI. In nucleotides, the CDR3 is TGTGCTAGCTCACGGATCGGGACAGGGCATAGGGGGAACACTGAAGCTTTCTTT. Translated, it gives CASSRIGTGHRGNTEAFF.

CDR3 sequence reads: CAWSYNGVTEAFF. The CDR3 nucleotides are TGTGCCTGGAGTTATAACGGTGTTACTGAAGCTTTCTTT. V is TRBV30 and J is TRBJ1-1; D not resolved. Trimming removed 2 bases from V and 5 bases from J, with 12 bases in between. Germline CDR1 is GTSNPN and CDR2 is SVGIG (reference sequence). The CDR3 has 13 amino acids.

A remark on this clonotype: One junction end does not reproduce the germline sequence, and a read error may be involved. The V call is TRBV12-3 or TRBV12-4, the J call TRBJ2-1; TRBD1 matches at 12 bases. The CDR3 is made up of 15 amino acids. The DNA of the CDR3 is TGTGCCAGCAGGGCAGGGACAGGGGGCTTCAATGAGCAGTCCTTC. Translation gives CASRAGTGGFNEQSF.